This T cell receptor (beta chain) was identified during a study of T-cell reconstitution after alpha-beta-depleted transplantation in children. General study results and limits: T-cell counts and diversity were attributed mostly to newly produced T cells one year after transplant. Reportedly, alpha-beta T cells present about two months post-transplant originated from several hundred expanded clones of graft origin. Some patients showed high day-60 TCRbeta diversity, which derived from surviving recipient T cells and thymic progenitors.

The germline V and J ends were trimmed by 4 bases and 5 bases, with 11 bases remaining between them. Looked up from germline, CDR1 is SNHLY and CDR2 is FYNNEI. The CDR3 is 14 residues long. Turning to this clonotype: Its matching antigen is unknown.

Molecular barcoding with unique molecular identifiers was used for the TCRbeta library. Each CDR3 protein gets one entry after TCRdb re-called the PCR reads with MiXCR. The sample has about 980,000 distinct CDR3 sequences, roughly 29% seen once. Sequences were derived from PBMCs, mostly from graft donor cells, sampled 360 days after TCRalphabeta/CD19-depleted stem cell transplant. The TCR originated in a boy younger than two who had a stem cell transplant for SCID, so the T cells may come from the graft donor. The chain is built from TRBV2 and TRBJ2-2; D is possibly TRBD1 (6 bases). CDR3 in amino acids: CASSGTDQTGELFF. In DNA, the CDR3 is TGTGCCAGCAGTGGGACAGACCAAACCGGGGAGCTGTTTTTT.